The TCR beta chain under discussion was sequenced for a study of cytomegalovirus exposure and HLA in healthy donors. Amplification used 60 Vbeta primers and 13 Jbeta primers. Method: immunoSEQ multiplex PCR; TCRdb's copy keeps in-frame clones and lacks some. The table shows 150,000 to 200,000 clones, with around 78% occurring only once. In regard to this clone: The antigen is not known.

Overall study findings and caveats: Reportedly, HLA-A and HLA-B alleles of most subjects were accurately predicted from TCR beta. An apparent linkage of common viral pathogens to several of the most significant clusters emerged in a later analysis. Reportedly, a later analysis found an Asian-associated ancestry cluster had fewer N-insertions than the roughly 700-donor mean. Among CMV-associated TCR beta chains, most appeared HLA-restricted in a later analysis.

The origin of this receptor is a man aged 18 to 29 in good health and CMV-seronegative. Source material: PBMCs.

The CDR3 coding sequence is TGTGCCACCAGCACCAGATCGAACACCGGGGAGCTGTTTTTT. Its translation: CATSTRSNTGELFF. This chain joins TRBV15 and TRBJ2-2; no definite D call. The CDR3 spans 14 residues. The V gene's germline CDR1 is LNHNV and CDR2 YYDKDF (reference sequence). V lost 4 bases and J lost 0, with 6 bases in between.